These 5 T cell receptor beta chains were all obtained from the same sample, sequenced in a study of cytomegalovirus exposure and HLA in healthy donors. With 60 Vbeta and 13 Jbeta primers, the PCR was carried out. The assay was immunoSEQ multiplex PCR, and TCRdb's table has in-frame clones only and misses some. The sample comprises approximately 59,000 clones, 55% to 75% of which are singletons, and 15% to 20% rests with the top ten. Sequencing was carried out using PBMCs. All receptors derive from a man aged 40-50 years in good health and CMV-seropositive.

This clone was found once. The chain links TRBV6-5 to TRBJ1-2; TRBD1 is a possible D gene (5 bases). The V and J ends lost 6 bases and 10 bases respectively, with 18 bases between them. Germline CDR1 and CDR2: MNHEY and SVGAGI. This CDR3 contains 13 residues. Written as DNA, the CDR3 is TGTGCCAGCAGAGACAGCCAATTAGCCTTCTACACCTTC. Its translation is CASRDSQLAFYTF.

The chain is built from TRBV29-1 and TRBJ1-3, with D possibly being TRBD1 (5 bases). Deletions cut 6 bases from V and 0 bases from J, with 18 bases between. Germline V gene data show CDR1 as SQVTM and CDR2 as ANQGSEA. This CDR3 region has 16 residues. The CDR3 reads CSVAPGQVSSGNTIYF. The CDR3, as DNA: TGCAGCGTCGCCCCAGGGCAGGTCAGCTCTGGAAACACCATATATTTT.

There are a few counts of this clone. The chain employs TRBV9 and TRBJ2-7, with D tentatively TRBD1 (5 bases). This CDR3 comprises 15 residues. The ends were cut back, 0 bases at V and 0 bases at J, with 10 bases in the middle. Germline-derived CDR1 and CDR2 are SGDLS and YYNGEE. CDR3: CASSVADSSSYEQYF. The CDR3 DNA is TGTGCCAGCAGCGTAGCCGACAGCAGCTCCTACGAGCAGTACTTC.

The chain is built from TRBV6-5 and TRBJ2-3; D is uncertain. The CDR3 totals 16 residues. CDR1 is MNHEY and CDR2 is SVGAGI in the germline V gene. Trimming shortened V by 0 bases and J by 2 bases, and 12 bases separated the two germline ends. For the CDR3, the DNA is TGTGCCAGCAGTTACTCGATGGCATCACCCACAGATACGCAGTATTTT. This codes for CASSYSMASPTDTQYF.

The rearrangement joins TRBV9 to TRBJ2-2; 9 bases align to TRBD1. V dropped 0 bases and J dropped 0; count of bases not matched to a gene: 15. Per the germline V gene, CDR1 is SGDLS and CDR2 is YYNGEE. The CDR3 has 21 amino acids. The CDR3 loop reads CASSVEFLDRGLLSNTGELFF. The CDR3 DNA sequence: TGTGCCAGCAGCGTAGAGTTTTTGGACAGGGGACTACTATCGAACACCGGGGAGCTGTTTTTT.